This TCR beta chain was captured in a study of T cell responses to AZD1222 COVID-19 vaccine. Study-level background: Pooling covered second doses at about 4 or about 12 weeks.

The repertoire was sequenced with immunoSEQ multiplex PCR; TCRdb's copy has only in-frame clones and lacks some. The sample carries about 140,000 clones, 85% to 95% recorded once. Looked up from germline, CDR1 is LGHNT and CDR2 is FRNRAP. There are 17 residues in the CDR3. The V gene lost 1 base and the J gene lost 1 base, with 16 bases spanning the gap. A note on this clone: Its antigen is unidentified.

Findings and limits, study-wide: Nearly half of spike-specific TCRs reportedly target unmutated variant regions. Spike-specific TCR repertoires showed rising breadth and depth after two AZD1222 doses. Donors, mostly white British, included more females; clonal diversity was possibly underestimated.

This chain joins TRBV12-5 and TRBJ1-1, with D uncertain. The TCR comes from an adult in good health. The source was peripheral blood, collected on day 0 of AZD1222 vaccination. The CDR3 nucleotides read TGTGCTAGTGGTTTGGGTACAGACGACGGACCGAACACTGAAGCTTTCTTT. It encodes CASGLGTDDGPNTEAFF.